The T cell receptor (beta chain) described here comes from a study of T cells in localized non-small cell lung cancer. Sequencing used immunoSEQ multiplex PCR; TCRdb keeps in-frame clones, though not all of them. The sample carries about 40,000 clones, roughly 90% recorded once. The CDR3 length is 14 residues. Germline lookup yields CDR1 SGHRS and CDR2 YFSETQ. The sequence derives from a woman aged 40-75 years with stage II lung adenocarcinoma. This specimen consisted of PBMCs, obtained before any cancer treatment. V is TRBV5-1 and J is TRBJ2-2; 13 positions agree with TRBD2. Here the CDR3 reads CATGTSGNSGELFF. In nucleotides, the CDR3 is TGCGCGACCGGGACTAGCGGGAATTCCGGGGAGCTGTTTTTT.